What follows describes a single T cell receptor beta chain. Its antigen is unknown. Amplification of TCR beta used genomic DNA extracted from peripheral blood. The sample is drawn from a study of T cell repertoires in aging, cancer and after chemotherapy. Across the study: Approximately 9.6 million TCR reads were in the whole dataset. Study-wide results and limits: Across the chemotherapy interval, each cancer cohort showed higher median generation probability, suggesting thymic rebound. Untreated cancer patients had significantly lower blood TCR diversity than age-matched healthy donors. Loss of evenness, beyond lost richness, contributed to age-related TCR diversity decline in cancer patients.

Rearranged V-D-J TRB sequences were amplified with a mixed TRB-A/B primer pool. MiXCR, run by TCRdb on the multiplex PCR reads, gives a single entry per CDR3 protein. This sample has 2,300 or so distinct CDR3 sequences, with over 50% found just once. The sample consisted of blood. This TCR came from a human donor with a solid tumor.

CDR3 coding DNA: TGTGCCAGCAGTCTGGACAGGGCCAACTATGGCTACACCTTC. Translated, it gives CASSLDRANYGYTF. The V and J genes are TRBV27 and TRBJ1-2; 8 nucleotides align to TRBD1. Trimming at V came to 5 bases and at J to 2 bases, leaving 4 bases not matched to a gene. CDR3 size: 14 residues. Germline lookup yields CDR1 MNHEY and CDR2 SMNVEV (reference sequence).